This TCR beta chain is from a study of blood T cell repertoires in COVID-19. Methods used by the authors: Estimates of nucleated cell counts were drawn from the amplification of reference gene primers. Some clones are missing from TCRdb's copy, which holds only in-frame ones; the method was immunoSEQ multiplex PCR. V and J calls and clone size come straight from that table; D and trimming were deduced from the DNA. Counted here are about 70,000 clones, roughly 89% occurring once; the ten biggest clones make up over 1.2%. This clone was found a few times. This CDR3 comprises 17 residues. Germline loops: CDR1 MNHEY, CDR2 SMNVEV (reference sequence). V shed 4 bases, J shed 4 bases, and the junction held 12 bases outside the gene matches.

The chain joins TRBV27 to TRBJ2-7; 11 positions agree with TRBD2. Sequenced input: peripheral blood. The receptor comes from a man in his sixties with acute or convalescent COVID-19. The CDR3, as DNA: TGTGCCAGCAGTTCCTTAGCGGGGGGGCGGGTTTTTTACGAGCAGTACTTC. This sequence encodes CASSSLAGGRVFYEQYF.